This T cell receptor beta chain is from a study of cytomegalovirus exposure and HLA in healthy donors. About the study: An early data release held about 85 million unique TCRs from HLA-typed donors. Most genotyped donors, 75% to 85% of about 400, had Caucasian-associated genetic ancestry. The study, taken as a whole, reports: V- and J-gene trimming of TCR beta was linked (in a later analysis) to a missense DCLRE1C variant.

A remark on this clone: Its antigen is unknown.

V lost 4 bases and J lost 4; bases outside the gene matches: 7. Per the germline V gene, CDR1 is MNHNS and CDR2 is SASEGT. This CDR3 has 16 residues. A multiplex PCR was run with 60 Vbeta primers and 13 Jbeta primers. Assay: immunoSEQ multiplex PCR; the TCRdb copy retains only in-frame clones and omits some. The sample shows 170,000 or so clones, 75% to 85% of them seen only once. While unrecorded immune exposures were likely, the donors were nominally healthy when sampled. This chain connects TRBV6-1 to TRBJ2-1, with TRBD2 identical over 10 bases. This receptor was taken from a man aged 30 to 39 in good health and CMV-seropositive. Sequencing was carried out using PBMCs. Here the CDR3 reads CASSGSGGPKYNEQFF. The CDR3 coding sequence is TGTGCCAGCAGTGGTAGCGGGGGGCCTAAGTACAATGAGCAGTTCTTC.